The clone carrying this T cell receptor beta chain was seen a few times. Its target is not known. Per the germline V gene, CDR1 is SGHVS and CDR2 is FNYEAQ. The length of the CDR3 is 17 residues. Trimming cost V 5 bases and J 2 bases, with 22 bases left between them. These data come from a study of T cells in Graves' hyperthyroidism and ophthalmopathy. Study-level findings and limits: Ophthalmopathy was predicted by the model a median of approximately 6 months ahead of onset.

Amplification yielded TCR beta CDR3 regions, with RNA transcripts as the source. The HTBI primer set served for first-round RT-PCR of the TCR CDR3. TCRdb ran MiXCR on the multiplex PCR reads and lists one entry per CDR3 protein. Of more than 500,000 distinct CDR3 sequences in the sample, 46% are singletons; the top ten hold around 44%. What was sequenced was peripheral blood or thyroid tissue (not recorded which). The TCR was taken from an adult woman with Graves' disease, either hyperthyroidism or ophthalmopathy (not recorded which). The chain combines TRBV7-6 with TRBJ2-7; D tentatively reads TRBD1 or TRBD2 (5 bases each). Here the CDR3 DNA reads TGTGCCAGCAGCCCCGGCAGTGGGCAGGGACCGACCTACGAGCAGTACTTC. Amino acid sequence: CASSPGSGQGPTYEQYF.